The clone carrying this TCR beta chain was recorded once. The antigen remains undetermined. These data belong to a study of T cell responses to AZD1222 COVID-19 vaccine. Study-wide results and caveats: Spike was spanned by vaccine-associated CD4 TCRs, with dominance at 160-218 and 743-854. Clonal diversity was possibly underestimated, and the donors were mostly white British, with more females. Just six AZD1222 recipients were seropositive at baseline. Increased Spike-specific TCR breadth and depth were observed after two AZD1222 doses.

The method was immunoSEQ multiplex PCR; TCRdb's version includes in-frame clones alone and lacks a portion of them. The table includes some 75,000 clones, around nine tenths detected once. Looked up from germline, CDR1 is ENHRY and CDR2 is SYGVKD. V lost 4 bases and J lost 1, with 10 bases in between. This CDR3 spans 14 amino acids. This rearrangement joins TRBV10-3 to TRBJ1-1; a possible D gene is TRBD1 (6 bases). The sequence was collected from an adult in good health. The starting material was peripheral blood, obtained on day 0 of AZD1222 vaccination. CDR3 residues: CAISGLRGNTEAFF. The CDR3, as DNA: TGTGCCATCAGTGGCCTCAGGGGGAACACTGAAGCTTTCTTT.